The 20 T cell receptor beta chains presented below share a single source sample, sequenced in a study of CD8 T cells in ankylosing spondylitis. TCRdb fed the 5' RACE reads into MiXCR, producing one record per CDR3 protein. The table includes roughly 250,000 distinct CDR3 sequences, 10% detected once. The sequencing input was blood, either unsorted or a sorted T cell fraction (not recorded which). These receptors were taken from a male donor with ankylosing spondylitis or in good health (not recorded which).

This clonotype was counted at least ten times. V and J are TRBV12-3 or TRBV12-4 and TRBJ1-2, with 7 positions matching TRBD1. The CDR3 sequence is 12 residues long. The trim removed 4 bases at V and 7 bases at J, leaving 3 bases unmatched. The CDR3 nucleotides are TGTGCCAGCAGTTCTGACAGGGCTGGCTACACCTTC. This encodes CASSSDRAGYTF.

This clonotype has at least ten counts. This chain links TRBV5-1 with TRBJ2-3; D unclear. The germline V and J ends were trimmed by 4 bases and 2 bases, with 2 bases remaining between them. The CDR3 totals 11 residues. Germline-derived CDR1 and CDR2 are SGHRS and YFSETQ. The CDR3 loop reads CASSNTDTQYF. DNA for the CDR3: TGCGCCAGCAGCAACACAGATACGCAGTATTTT.

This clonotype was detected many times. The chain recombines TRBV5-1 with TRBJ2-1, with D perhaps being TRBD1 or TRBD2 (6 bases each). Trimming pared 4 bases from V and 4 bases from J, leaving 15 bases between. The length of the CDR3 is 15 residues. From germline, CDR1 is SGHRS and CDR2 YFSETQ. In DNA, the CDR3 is TGCGCCAGCAGCCTCGGGGGCGGCGGTTACAATGAGCAGTTCTTC. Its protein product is CASSLGGGGYNEQFF. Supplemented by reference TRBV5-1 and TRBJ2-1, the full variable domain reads KAGVTQTPRYLIKTRGQQVTLSCSPISGHRSVSWYQQTPGQGLQFLFEYFSETQRNKGNFPGRFSGRQFSNSRSEMNVSTLELGDSALYLCASSLGGGGYNEQFFGPGTRLTVL.

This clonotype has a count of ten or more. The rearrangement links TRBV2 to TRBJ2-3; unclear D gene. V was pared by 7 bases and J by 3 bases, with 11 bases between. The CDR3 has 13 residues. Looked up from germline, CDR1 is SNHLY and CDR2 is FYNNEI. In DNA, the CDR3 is TGTGCCAGCAAGACCCAGGAGACAGATACGCAGTATTTT. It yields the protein CASKTQETDTQYF.

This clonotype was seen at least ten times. CDR3 residues: CASSQDLLAVQETQYF. In DNA form, the CDR3 reads TGCGCCAGCAGCCAAGATCTGCTAGCGGTGCAAGAGACCCAGTACTTC. The chain carries TRBV4-1 and TRBJ2-5, with 7 nucleotides matching TRBD2. Germline CDR1 is MGHRA and CDR2 is YSYEKL. CDR3 length equals 16 residues. J was trimmed by 2 bases and V by 0 bases; bases with no gene match: 6.

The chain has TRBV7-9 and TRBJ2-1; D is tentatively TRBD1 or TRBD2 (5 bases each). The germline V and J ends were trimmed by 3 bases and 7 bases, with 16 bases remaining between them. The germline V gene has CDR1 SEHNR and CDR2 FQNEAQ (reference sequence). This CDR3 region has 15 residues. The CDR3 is CASSLAVGVQNEQFF. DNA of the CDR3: TGTGCCAGCAGCTTGGCCGTGGGGGTACAGAATGAGCAGTTCTTC.

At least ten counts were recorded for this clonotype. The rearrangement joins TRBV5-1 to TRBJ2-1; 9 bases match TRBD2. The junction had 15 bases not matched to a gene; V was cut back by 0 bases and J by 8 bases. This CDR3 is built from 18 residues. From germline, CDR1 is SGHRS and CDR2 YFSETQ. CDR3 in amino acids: CASSLDPAGGSVGDEQFF. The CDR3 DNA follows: TGCGCCAGCAGCTTGGATCCAGCGGGGGGATCGGTCGGAGATGAGCAGTTCTTC.

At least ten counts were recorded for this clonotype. Here the CDR3 DNA reads TGTGCCAGCAGCTTAGGAGTGGACAGGGCAGGCTACACCTTC. Translating it yields CASSLGVDRAGYTF. The chain links TRBV11-2 to TRBJ1-2; TRBD1 matches 8 bases. The germline V gene has CDR1 SGHAT and CDR2 FQNNGV. V shed 1 base and J 8 bases; nucleotides not matched to a gene: 6. CDR3 length: 14 amino acids. The full variable domain, in which reference TRBV11-2 and TRBJ1-2 provide the parts outside the CDR3, is EAGVAQSPRYKIIEKRQSVAFWCNPISGHATLYWYQQILGQGPKLLIQFQNNGVVDDSQLPKDRFSAERLKGVDSTLKIQPAKLEDSAVYLCASSLGVDRAGYTFGSGTRLTVV.

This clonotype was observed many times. The CDR3 nucleotides read TGTGCCATCAGTGAGGGAGGGGTTAATGAAGCTTTCTTT. Translating gives CAISEGGVNEAFF. The chain has TRBV10-3 and TRBJ1-1, with D tentatively TRBD1 (5 bases). V lost 2 bases and J lost 7, with 11 bases in between. The CDR3 runs 13 residues. The germline V gene encodes CDR1 ENHRY and CDR2 SYGVKD.

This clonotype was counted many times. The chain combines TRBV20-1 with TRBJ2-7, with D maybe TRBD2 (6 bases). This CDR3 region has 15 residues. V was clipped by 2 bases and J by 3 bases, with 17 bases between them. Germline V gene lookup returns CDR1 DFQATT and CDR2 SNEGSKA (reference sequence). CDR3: CSARPQPGADYEQYF. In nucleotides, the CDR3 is TGCAGTGCTAGACCACAGCCGGGAGCAGACTACGAGCAGTACTTC.

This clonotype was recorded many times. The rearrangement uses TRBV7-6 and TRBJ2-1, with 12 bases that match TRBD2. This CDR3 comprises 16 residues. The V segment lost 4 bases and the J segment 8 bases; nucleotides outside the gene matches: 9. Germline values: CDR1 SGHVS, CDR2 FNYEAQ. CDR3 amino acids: CASSSPTSGSADEQFF. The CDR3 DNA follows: TGTGCCAGCAGCTCCCCGACTAGCGGGAGTGCCGATGAGCAGTTCTTC.

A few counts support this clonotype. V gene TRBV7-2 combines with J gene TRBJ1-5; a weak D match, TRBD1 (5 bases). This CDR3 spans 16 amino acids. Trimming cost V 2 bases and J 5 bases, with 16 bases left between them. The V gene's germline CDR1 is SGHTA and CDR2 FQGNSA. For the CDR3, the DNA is TGTGCCAGCAGCTTAAAAGTAGGGGAGGGGTATCAGCCCCAGCATTTT. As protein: CASSLKVGEGYQPQHF.

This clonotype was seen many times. The CDR3 coding sequence is TGCAGCGCCTCCGGGGGAAGCTGGCTCGACGAGCAGTACTTC. As protein: CSASGGSWLDEQYF. The chain links TRBV29-1 to TRBJ2-7; weak D call: TRBD2 (6 bases). The length of the CDR3 is 14 residues. Germline loops: CDR1 SQVTM, CDR2 ANQGSEA. V was clipped by 7 bases and J by 5 bases, with 21 bases between them.

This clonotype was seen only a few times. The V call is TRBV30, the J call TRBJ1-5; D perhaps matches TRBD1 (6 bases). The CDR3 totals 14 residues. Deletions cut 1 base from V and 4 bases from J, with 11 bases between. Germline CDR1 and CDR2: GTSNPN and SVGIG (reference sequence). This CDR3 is CAWSGIDRNQPQHF. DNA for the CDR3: TGTGCCTGGAGTGGGATAGACAGGAATCAGCCCCAGCATTTT.

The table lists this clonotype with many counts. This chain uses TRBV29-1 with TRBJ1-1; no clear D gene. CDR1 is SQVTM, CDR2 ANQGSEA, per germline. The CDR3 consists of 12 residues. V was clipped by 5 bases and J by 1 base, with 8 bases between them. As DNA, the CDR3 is TGCAGCGTTTCGGCGTGGAACACTGAAGCTTTCTTT. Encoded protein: CSVSAWNTEAFF.

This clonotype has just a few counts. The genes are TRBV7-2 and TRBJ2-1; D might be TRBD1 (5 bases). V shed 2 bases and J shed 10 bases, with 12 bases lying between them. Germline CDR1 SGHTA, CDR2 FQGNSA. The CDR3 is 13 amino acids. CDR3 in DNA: TGTGCCAGCAGCTTAATTGCTGGGGCCGAGCAGTTCTTC. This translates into CASSLIAGAEQFF. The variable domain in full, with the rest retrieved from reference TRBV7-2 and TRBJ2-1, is GAGVSQSPSNKVTEKGKDVELRCDPISGHTALYWYRQSLGQGLEFLIYFQGNSAPDKSGLPSDRFSAERTGGSVSTLTIQRTQQEDSAVYLCASSLIAGAEQFFGPGTRLTVL.

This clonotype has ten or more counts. As DNA, the CDR3 is TGTGCCAGCAGCCTCCATGAGCGGGATGGCAATGAGCAGTTCTTC. It translates to CASSLHERDGNEQFF. This chain joins TRBV12-3 or TRBV12-4 and TRBJ2-1; 7 bases agree with TRBD2. After removal of 6 bases from V and 6 bases from J, the junction contained 11 bases not matched to a gene. The CDR3 runs to 15 residues.

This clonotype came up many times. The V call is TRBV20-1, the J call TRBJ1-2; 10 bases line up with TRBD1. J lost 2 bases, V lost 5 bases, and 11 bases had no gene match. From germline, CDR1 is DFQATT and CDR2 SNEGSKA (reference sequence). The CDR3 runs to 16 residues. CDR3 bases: TGCAGTGCTGGTCCCGGGACAGGGGCCCGGAACTATGGCTACACCTTC. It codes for CSAGPGTGARNYGYTF.

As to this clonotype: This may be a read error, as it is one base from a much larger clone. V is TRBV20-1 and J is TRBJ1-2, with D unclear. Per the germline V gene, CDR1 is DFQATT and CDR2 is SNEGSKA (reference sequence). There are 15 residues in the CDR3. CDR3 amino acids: CSTRRALEANYGYTF. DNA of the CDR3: TGCAGTACTAGAAGGGCATTGGAAGCTAACTATGGCTACACCTTC.

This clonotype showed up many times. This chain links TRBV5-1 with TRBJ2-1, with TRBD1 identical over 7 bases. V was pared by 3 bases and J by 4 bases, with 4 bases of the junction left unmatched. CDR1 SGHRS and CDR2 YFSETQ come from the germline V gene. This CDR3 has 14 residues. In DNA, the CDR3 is TGCGCCAGCAGCTCAACGGGACAGTACAATGAGCAGTTCTTC. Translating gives CASSSTGQYNEQFF.